This entry is about one TCR beta chain. The germline gene is not matched at one end of the junction; a read error may be the cause. Germline lookup yields CDR1 SGHNT and CDR2 YENEEA. The CDR3 runs to 14 residues. These data come from a study of tumor and adjacent non-tumor tissue in lung cancer. This sample's RNA came from whole unsorted tissue. The normal lung tissue was taken more than 3 cm from the tumor edge. A modified ARM-PCR protocol with three rounds of nested PCR amplified TCRbeta. A single record per CDR3 protein comes from TCRdb applying MiXCR to the multiplex PCR reads. The sample holds 44,000 or so distinct CDR3 sequences; 60% to 65% are singletons and the top ten take roughly 19%.

This sequence was found in a woman aged 40 to 50 with non-small cell lung cancer. The sequencing sample was made of distant non-tumor lung tissue. The rearrangement joins TRBV11-3 to TRBJ2-5, with D maybe TRBD2 (6 bases). DNA for the CDR3: TGTGCCAGTAGCTTATATACTAGCACAGAGACCCATTACTTC. It encodes CASSLYTSTETHYF.